The 21 T cell receptor beta chains reported below all come from one sample, sequenced in a study of blood T cell repertoires in COVID-19. Measured with immunoSEQ multiplex PCR; TCRdb has only the in-frame clones, and not every one. The table records 200,000 to 250,000 clones, 85% to 90% of them present only once. Sample: PBMCs or T cells enriched from blood (not recorded which). Every receptor here comes from a man in his forties who had recovered from COVID-19.

This sequence joins TRBV5-6 and TRBJ2-5; maybe TRBD2 (5 bases). The CDR3 has 15 residues. Trimming took off 3 bases at V and 0 bases at J, with 12 bases between the two ends. Germline assignment: CDR1 SGHDT and CDR2 YYEEEE. Here the CDR3 reads CASSSDEGYQETQYF. In nucleotides, the CDR3 is TGTGCCAGCAGCTCTGACGAGGGCTACCAAGAGACCCAGTACTTC. Variable domain in full (rest from reference TRBV5-6 and TRBJ2-5): DAGVTQSPTHLIKTRGQQVTLRCSPKSGHDTVSWYQQALGQGPQFIFQYYEEEERQRGNFPDRFSGHQFPNYSSELNVNALLLGDSALYLCASSSDEGYQETQYFGPGTRLLVL.

The gene calls are TRBV2 and TRBJ1-1, with 10 nucleotides matching TRBD1. The CDR3 has 13 residues. The ends lost 11 bases at V and 2 bases at J; junction bases unmatched: 5. The germline V gene encodes CDR1 SNHLY and CDR2 FYNNEI. CDR3 residues: CARTGGLNTEAFF. The CDR3 nucleotides read TGTGCCCGGACAGGGGGACTTAACACTGAAGCTTTCTTT.

This chain joins TRBV27 and TRBJ2-7; D gene uncertain. Looked up from germline, CDR1 is MNHEY and CDR2 is SMNVEV (reference sequence). Trimming pared 4 bases from V and 0 bases from J, leaving 13 bases between. This CDR3 spans 15 amino acids. The CDR3 loop is CASSSWWSSSYEQYF. CDR3 coding DNA: TGTGCCAGCAGTTCCTGGTGGAGTAGCTCCTACGAGCAGTACTTC.

The V call is TRBV6-5, the J call TRBJ1-6; 7 nucleotides match TRBD1. Trimming took 0 bases from V and 5 from J; bases not matched to a gene: 1. CDR3 length: 15 residues. Germline V CDR1 and CDR2: MNHEY, SVGAGI. CDR3 in DNA: TGTGCCAGCAGTTACTCCGGGACAGATAATTCACCCCTCCACTTT. Translation gives CASSYSGTDNSPLHF.

The chain carries TRBV30 and TRBJ1-1; D is possibly TRBD1 (6 bases). Germline values: CDR1 GTSNPN, CDR2 SVGIG (reference sequence). Trimming removed 5 bases from V and 4 bases from J, with 14 bases in between. The CDR3 has 13 residues. CDR3 in amino acids: CAWDQGLTTEAFF. Here the CDR3 DNA reads TGTGCCTGGGATCAGGGGTTGACCACTGAAGCTTTCTTT.

This clone was detected once. The chain carries TRBV5-1 and TRBJ1-1; TRBD1 agrees at 7 bases. V lost 0 bases to trimming and J lost 5 bases; unmatched junction nucleotides: 7. The CDR3 is 15 residues long. The germline V gene has CDR1 SGHRS and CDR2 YFSETQ. The CDR3 region has the DNA TGCGCCAGCAGCTTGGAAGGCTACAGGGGAACTGAAGCTTTCTTT. It yields the protein CASSLEGYRGTEAFF.

The V and J genes are TRBV27 and TRBJ2-7; 7 positions match TRBD2. This CDR3 contains 14 residues. Losses at the gene ends were 4 bases for V and 6 bases for J; bases not matched to a gene: 9. Germline CDR1 reads MNHEY; CDR2 reads SMNVEV (reference sequence). This chain's CDR3 is CASSWGREGREQYF. In DNA form, the CDR3 reads TGTGCCAGCAGTTGGGGCAGGGAGGGACGCGAGCAGTACTTC.

The chain carries TRBV12-5 and TRBJ2-7, with D maybe TRBD2 (5 bases). The CDR3 runs to 13 residues. V was cut by 9 bases and J by 1 base, with 13 bases left in between. Germline CDR1 and CDR2: LGHNT and FRNRAP. The CDR3 loop is CARGETTSYEQYF. The CDR3 DNA follows: TGTGCTAGGGGTGAGACTACTTCCTACGAGCAGTACTTC. The variable domain in full, completed from reference TRBV12-5 and TRBJ2-7, reads DARVTQTPRHKVTEMGQEVTMRCQPILGHNTVFWYRQTMMQGLELLAYFRNRAPLDDSGMPKDRFSAEMPDATLATLKIQPSEPRDSAVYFCARGETTSYEQYFGPGTRLTVT.

This clone was seen a single time. The V gene is TRBV7-6, the J gene TRBJ2-3, with 8 bases lining up with TRBD1. Per the germline V gene, CDR1 is SGHVS and CDR2 is FNYEAQ. With V trimmed by 5 bases and J by 7 bases, 14 bases remained unmatched. This CDR3 is 16 amino acids long. The CDR3 sequence is CASSGSQGATGNTQYF. Here the CDR3 DNA reads TGTGCCAGCAGCGGAAGCCAGGGGGCTACCGGAAATACGCAGTATTTT.

The V gene is TRBV28, the J gene TRBJ2-7, with 9 bases lining up with TRBD1. Looked up from germline, CDR1 is MDHEN and CDR2 is SYDVKM. V was clipped by 8 bases and J by 4 bases; unmatched bases: 12. The CDR3 sequence is 15 residues long. The CDR3: CASQPYRDRVYEQYF. The CDR3 coding sequence is TGTGCCAGCCAGCCCTATCGGGACAGGGTGTACGAGCAGTACTTC.

This clone was seen once. The chain recombines TRBV11-2 with TRBJ2-7; 10 nucleotides align to TRBD1. This CDR3 has 14 amino acids. The V segment lost 6 bases and the J segment 1 base; nucleotides outside the gene matches: 3. Germline V gene sequence: CDR1 SGHAT, CDR2 FQNNGV. CDR3 coding DNA: TGTGCCAGCAGTCAGGACAGGGGGTCCTACGAGCAGTACTTC. It specifies CASSQDRGSYEQYF.

The V gene is TRBV7-2, the J gene TRBJ2-1, with D perhaps matching TRBD1 (5 bases). Trimming shortened V by 5 bases and J by 1 base, and 15 bases separated the two germline ends. The germline CDR1 and CDR2 sequences are SGHTA and FQGNSA. The CDR3 consists of 16 residues. The CDR3 bases are TGTGCCAGCAGCGTCGACAGTGGGCGGTCCTACAATGAGCAGTTCTTC. Translated, it gives CASSVDSGRSYNEQFF.

This clone has a handful of counts. The chain carries TRBV4-1 and TRBJ1-2; TRBD1 is a possible D gene (6 bases). V lost 1 base and J lost 4, with 16 bases in between. From germline, CDR1 is MGHRA and CDR2 YSYEKL. The CDR3 is 16 residues long. CDR3 sequence: CASSQAGAGATYGYTF. The CDR3 DNA reads TGCGCCAGCAGCCAAGCAGGGGCAGGGGCCACCTATGGCTACACCTTC.

The rearrangement uses TRBV27 and TRBJ2-7, with D perhaps TRBD1 (6 bases). V dropped 4 bases and J dropped 7 bases, with 17 bases sitting between them. CDR3 size: 14 residues. Germline CDR1 and CDR2: MNHEY and SMNVEV (reference sequence). The CDR3 is CASSSIIRGEEQYF. The CDR3 bases are TGTGCCAGCAGTTCTATTATCAGGGGTGAAGAGCAGTACTTC.

V and J are TRBV19 and TRBJ1-3; 7 positions match TRBD1. Germline CDR1 is LNHDA and CDR2 is SQIVND (reference sequence). The CDR3 is 15 residues long. The trim removed 3 bases at V and 3 bases at J, leaving 5 bases unmatched. CDR3 amino acids: CASSILGQVGNTIYF. CDR3 coding DNA: TGTGCCAGTAGTATTCTCGGACAGGTTGGAAACACCATATATTTT. Drawing the rest from reference TRBV19 and TRBJ1-3, the complete variable domain is DGGITQSPKYLFRKEGQNVTLSCEQNLNHDAMYWYRQDPGQGLRLIYYSQIVNDFQKGDIAEGYSVSREKKESFPLTVTSAQKNPTAFYLCASSILGQVGNTIYFGEGSWLTVV.

This chain uses TRBV6-2 or TRBV6-3 with TRBJ1-5; D is ambiguous. Deletions cut 2 bases from V and 7 bases from J, with 12 bases between. The length of the CDR3 is 14 residues. Germline V CDR1 and CDR2: MNHEY, SVGEGT. The CDR3 coding sequence is TGTGCCAGCAGTTACCAGGTCTCAAGGCAGCCCCAGCATTTT. It yields the protein CASSYQVSRQPQHF.

The chain couples TRBV19 to TRBJ2-5; weak D call: TRBD1 (5 bases). The V and J ends lost 5 bases and 4 bases respectively, with 17 bases between them. This CDR3 spans 15 amino acids. The germline V gene has CDR1 LNHDA and CDR2 SQIVND (reference sequence). CDR3 in amino acids: CASSSFSGPAETQYF. DNA of the CDR3: TGTGCCAGTAGTTCTTTTTCAGGGCCGGCAGAGACCCAGTACTTC. The complete variable domain, with remaining parts taken from reference TRBV19 and TRBJ2-5, reads DGGITQSPKYLFRKEGQNVTLSCEQNLNHDAMYWYRQDPGQGLRLIYYSQIVNDFQKGDIAEGYSVSREKKESFPLTVTSAQKNPTAFYLCASSSFSGPAETQYFGPGTRLLVL.

This sequence joins TRBV19 and TRBJ1-1; TRBD1 aligns across 8 bases. CDR3 length equals 14 residues. The V gene's germline CDR1 is LNHDA and CDR2 SQIVND (reference sequence). Trimming at V came to 6 bases and at J to 3 bases, leaving 6 bases not matched to a gene. In nucleotides, the CDR3 is TGTGCCAGTAGCGACAGGGGTGTCGACACTGAAGCTTTCTTT. It specifies CASSDRGVDTEAFF.

V gene TRBV9 combines with J gene TRBJ2-1; 12 bases agree with TRBD2. The CDR3 is 16 residues long. CDR1 SGDLS and CDR2 YYNGEE come from the germline V gene. After removal of 4 bases from V and 4 bases from J, the junction contained 6 bases not matched to a gene. CDR3 DNA: TGTGCCAGCAGCTCGACTAGCGGGAGAACGTACAATGAGCAGTTCTTC. It yields the protein CASSSTSGRTYNEQFF.

The sample holds one count of this clone. CDR3 sequence (DNA): TGTGCCAGCAGCTTAGTCGGATTCAGGGTGATCACTGAAGCTTTCTTT. It is translated as CASSLVGFRVITEAFF. This chain links TRBV11-2 with TRBJ1-1; D is possibly TRBD1 (5 bases). CDR1 is SGHAT, CDR2 FQNNGV, per germline. Trimming shortened V by 1 base and J by 4 bases, and 16 bases separated the two germline ends. CDR3 length: 16 amino acids. Supplemented by reference TRBV11-2 and TRBJ1-1, the full variable domain reads EAGVAQSPRYKIIEKRQSVAFWCNPISGHATLYWYQQILGQGPKLLIQFQNNGVVDDSQLPKDRFSAERLKGVDSTLKIQPAKLEDSAVYLCASSLVGFRVITEAFFGQGTRLTVV.

The gene calls are TRBV27 and TRBJ1-4; possible D gene TRBD1, 6 bases. Trimming shortened V by 2 bases and J by 8 bases, and 15 bases separated the two germline ends. This CDR3 has 15 amino acids. Germline V gene lookup returns CDR1 MNHEY and CDR2 SMNVEV (reference sequence). This chain's CDR3 is CASSLGQPRSEKLFF. The CDR3 nucleotides read TGTGCCAGCAGTTTAGGACAGCCTCGAAGCGAAAAACTGTTTTTT.